The 10 T cell receptor beta chains in this list originate from one sample, sequenced in a study of T cell repertoires in cytomegalovirus infection (dated by TCRdb to about 2019). Sequencing was carried out with an Illumina HiSeq 1500. Using fastp trimming at Q25 and MiXCR clonotype assembly, TCRdb reanalyzed the public sequencing data and kept in-frame beta chains. Each CDR3 protein gets just one entry, which takes the most common genes and DNA from the rows behind it. In all, the sample holds under 600,000 distinct CDR3 sequences, and approximately 16% of those were seen once. The ten largest clonotypes hold 24% of the sample. The specimen sequenced was CD8+ T cells from PBMCs. Every receptor here comes from a human donor in good health (CMV status not recorded). Some clones in this sample may be carry-over from other donors' samples.

This clonotype showed up just a few times. CDR3 region: CSARSLAGMAYEQYF. For the CDR3, the DNA is TGCAGTGCTAGATCTCTAGCGGGCATGGCCTACGAGCAGTACTTC. This rearrangement joins TRBV20-1 to TRBJ2-7, with TRBD2 matching over 8 bases. Germline lookup yields CDR1 DFQATT and CDR2 SNEGSKA (reference sequence). The CDR3 length is 15 residues. After removal of 2 bases from V and 2 bases from J, the junction contained 8 bases not matched to a gene.

The V and J genes are TRBV2 and TRBJ1-2; 9 nucleotides match TRBD1. Germline V gene lookup returns CDR1 SNHLY and CDR2 FYNNEI. Trimming took 3 bases from V and 3 from J; bases not matched to a gene: 8. The length of the CDR3 is 16 residues. CDR3 residues: CASSDFRDRVDYGYTF. CDR3 nucleotide sequence: TGTGCCAGCAGTGACTTCCGGGACAGGGTAGACTATGGCTACACCTTC.

V gene TRBV6-2 or TRBV6-3 combines with J gene TRBJ1-2; 8 nucleotides align to TRBD1. The CDR3 runs 16 residues. Germline loops: CDR1 MNHEY, CDR2 SVGEGT. V lost 2 bases, J lost 5 bases, and 10 bases stayed unmatched. As DNA, the CDR3 is TGTGCCAGCAGTTACATCCCCCTCGGGACAGGTTATGGCTACACCTTC. It specifies CASSYIPLGTGYGYTF.

This clonotype appeared many times. This rearrangement joins TRBV10-3 to TRBJ1-1; 7 bases are a match to TRBD1. This CDR3 contains 17 residues. V lost 8 bases to trimming and J lost 0 bases; unmatched junction nucleotides: 15. Per the germline V gene, CDR1 is ENHRY and CDR2 is SYGVKD. Here the CDR3 reads CAIGEPGTDLMNTEAFF. The CDR3 DNA reads as TGTGCCATCGGGGAACCGGGGACAGATTTGATGAACACTGAAGCTTTCTTT.

In its sample, this clonotype was seen many times. The J gene is TRBJ2-3, the V gene TRBV4-2; 7 bases are shared with TRBD1. This CDR3 is built from 16 residues. Trimming cost V 2 bases and J 1 base; bases outside gene matches: 6. Germline CDR1 and CDR2: LGHNA and YNFKEQ. CDR3 bases: TGTGCCAGCAGCCAACGACAGGGCGTGGGCACAGATACGCAGTATTTT. It specifies CASSQRQGVGTDTQYF.

This clonotype was counted many times. The chain has TRBV7-9 and TRBJ1-1; 7 bases fit TRBD1. CDR1 is SEHNR, CDR2 FQNEAQ, per germline (reference sequence). V was pared by 1 base and J by 3 bases, with 2 bases of the junction left unmatched. CDR3 length: 14 residues. The CDR3 protein is CASSLVQGYTEAFF. DNA of the CDR3: TGTGCCAGCAGCTTAGTACAGGGGTACACTGAAGCTTTCTTT.

The chain employs TRBV10-3 and TRBJ2-7, with D maybe TRBD2 (6 bases). V dropped 8 bases and J dropped 0 bases, with 11 bases sitting between them. CDR1 is ENHRY, CDR2 SYGVKD, per germline. CDR3 length: 13 residues. The CDR3 region has the DNA TGTGCCATCCGGGAGATAAGCTCCTACGAGCAGTACTTC. Translated: CAIREISSYEQYF.

This chain links TRBV10-1 with TRBJ2-1, with D possibly TRBD2 on 5 matching bases. The germline gives CDR1 WNHNN, CDR2 SYGVQD (reference sequence). The CDR3 has 14 amino acids. The V end was cut by 3 bases, the J end by 7 bases, with 13 bases between. The chain's CDR3 is CASSEGPPGNEQFF. The CDR3 coding sequence is TGCGCCAGCAGTGAAGGACCGCCGGGGAATGAGCAGTTCTTC.

This clonotype was seen repeatedly, ten times or more. This rearrangement joins TRBV12-3 or TRBV12-4 to TRBJ2-4; no definite D call. The CDR3 totals 18 residues. V was shortened by 2 bases and J by 0 bases, with 17 bases between the two germline ends. The DNA of the CDR3 is TGTGCCAGCAGTTTAAGTTCTAAGGGCCACCTAGCCAAAAACATTCAGTACTTC. Translated, it gives CASSLSSKGHLAKNIQYF.

This chain connects TRBV20-1 to TRBJ2-1, with TRBD2 matching over 10 bases. The CDR3 is made up of 18 amino acids. Unmatched junction bases numbered 12, after V lost 0 bases and J lost 4 bases. Germline CDR1 reads DFQATT; CDR2 reads SNEGSKA (reference sequence). CDR3 in amino acids: CSARDVVAGGGRYNEQFF. The CDR3 DNA reads as TGCAGTGCTAGAGATGTGGTAGCGGGGGGAGGGCGGTACAATGAGCAGTTCTTC.